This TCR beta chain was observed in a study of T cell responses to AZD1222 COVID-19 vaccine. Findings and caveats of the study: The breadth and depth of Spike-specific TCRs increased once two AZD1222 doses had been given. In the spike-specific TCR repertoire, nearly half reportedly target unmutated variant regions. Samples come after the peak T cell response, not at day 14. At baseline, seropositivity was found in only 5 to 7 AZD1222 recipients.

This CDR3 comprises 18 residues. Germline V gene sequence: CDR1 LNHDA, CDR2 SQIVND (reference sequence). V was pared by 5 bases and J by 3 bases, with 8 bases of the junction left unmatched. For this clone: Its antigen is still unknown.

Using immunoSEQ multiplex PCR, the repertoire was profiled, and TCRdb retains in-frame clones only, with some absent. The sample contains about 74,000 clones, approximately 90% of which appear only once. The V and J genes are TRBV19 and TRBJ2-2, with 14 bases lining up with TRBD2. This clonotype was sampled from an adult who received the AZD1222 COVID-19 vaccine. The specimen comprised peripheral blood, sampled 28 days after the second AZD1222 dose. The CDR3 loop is CASSPRLAGGPDTGELFF. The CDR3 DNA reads TGTGCCAGTAGTCCGAGACTAGCGGGAGGGCCTGACACCGGGGAGCTGTTTTTT.